These 19 T cell receptor beta chains were all obtained from the same sample, sequenced in a study of blood T cell repertoires in COVID-19. TCRdb's copy holds only in-frame clones and misses some; the assay was immunoSEQ multiplex PCR. The data show over 90,000 clones, 70% to 85% seen once. What was sequenced was peripheral blood. The receptors shown here come from a man aged 55 to 70 with active or convalescent COVID-19.

The chain uses TRBV28 and TRBJ2-1; possibly TRBD2 for D (6 bases). V was clipped by 4 bases and J by 2 bases, with 15 bases between them. The CDR3 is 16 residues long. CDR1 MDHEN and CDR2 SYDVKM come from the germline V gene. The CDR3 sequence: CASSSLAPRAYNEQFF. CDR3 nucleotide sequence: TGTGCCAGCAGTTCACTAGCACCCCGGGCCTACAATGAGCAGTTCTTC.

This chain joins TRBV5-1 and TRBJ2-1; 14 positions agree with TRBD2. Germline loops: CDR1 SGHRS, CDR2 YFSETQ. This CDR3 has 16 amino acids. Unmatched junction bases numbered 2, after V lost 3 bases and J lost 3 bases. CDR3 residues: CASSWGTSGSYNEQFF. As DNA, the CDR3 is TGCGCCAGCAGCTGGGGGACTAGCGGGAGCTACAATGAGCAGTTCTTC.

The chain couples TRBV14 to TRBJ2-5; 7 bases are a match to TRBD2. The V segment lost 1 base and the J segment 5 bases; nucleotides outside the gene matches: 13. Germline values: CDR1 SGHDN, CDR2 FVKESK. The CDR3 loop spans 17 amino acids. The chain's CDR3 is CASSQGLGGSARETQYF. In nucleotides, the CDR3 is TGTGCCAGCAGCCAAGGCTTGGGGGGGTCCGCCCGGGAGACCCAGTACTTC.

The gene calls are TRBV27 and TRBJ2-1, with D maybe TRBD2 (5 bases). V was shortened by 4 bases and J by 0 bases, with 10 bases between the two germline ends. This CDR3 has 15 amino acids. The germline CDR1 and CDR2 sequences are MNHEY and SMNVEV (reference sequence). CDR3 sequence (DNA): TGTGCCAGCAGTTACGCGGGTAGCTCCTACAATGAGCAGTTCTTC. Translated, it gives CASSYAGSSYNEQFF.

The genes are TRBV18 and TRBJ1-4; maybe TRBD1 (5 bases). V lost 6 bases, J lost 7 bases, and 12 bases lay in between. From germline, CDR1 is KGHSH and CDR2 LQKENI. This CDR3 region has 13 residues. For the CDR3, the DNA is TGTGCCAGCTCTTCAGGGTTGGGTGAAAAACTGTTTTTT. It specifies CASSSGLGEKLFF.

V and J are TRBV19 and TRBJ2-1; TRBD2 matches at 8 bases. The germline V gene encodes CDR1 LNHDA and CDR2 SQIVND (reference sequence). This CDR3 spans 17 amino acids. Trimming removed 6 bases from V and 10 bases from J; junction bases left unmatched: 20. This chain's CDR3 is CASSHTSGGPIGVEQFF. The CDR3 nucleotides read TGTGCCAGTAGCCACACTAGCGGAGGACCCATAGGCGTAGAGCAGTTCTTC.

This chain links TRBV14 with TRBJ2-5; 9 nucleotides line up with TRBD1. Trimming cost V 3 bases and J 4 bases; bases outside gene matches: 12. Germline CDR1 and CDR2: SGHDN and FVKESK. The CDR3 has 17 amino acids. This CDR3 is CASSQFDRGSRRETQYF. CDR3 bases: TGTGCCAGCAGCCAGTTTGACAGGGGGTCCCGACGAGAGACCCAGTACTTC.

The V call is TRBV4-1, the J call TRBJ1-2; TRBD1 might be the D (5 bases). Germline V CDR1 and CDR2: MGHRA, YSYEKL. The CDR3 has 15 residues. The germline V and J ends were trimmed by 0 bases and 8 bases, with 16 bases remaining between them. CDR3 nucleotide sequence: TGCGCCAGCAGCCAAGATCCAGGGCAGGTCGACGGCTACACCTTC. This translates into CASSQDPGQVDGYTF.

This sequence joins TRBV11-2 and TRBJ1-1, with TRBD1 matching over 7 bases. The germline V gene encodes CDR1 SGHAT and CDR2 FQNNGV. J gave up 4 bases and V 4 bases, and 6 bases lay outside the gene matches. The CDR3 has 14 amino acids. CDR3: CASSSSYRGTEAFF. In DNA, the CDR3 is TGTGCCAGCAGCTCATCTTACAGGGGCACTGAAGCTTTCTTT.

This rearrangement joins TRBV19 to TRBJ2-6; D is ambiguous. V was trimmed by 3 bases and J by 0 bases, leaving 12 bases between them. Germline V gene lookup returns CDR1 LNHDA and CDR2 SQIVND (reference sequence). The CDR3 extends over 17 amino acids. The CDR3 loop reads CASSISGGSSGANVLTF. In DNA form, the CDR3 reads TGTGCCAGTAGTATTTCCGGCGGAAGCTCTGGGGCCAACGTCCTGACTTTC.

This clone was observed a few times. The rearrangement uses TRBV5-4 and TRBJ1-2; 7 bases are shared with TRBD1. The CDR3 loop spans 13 amino acids. V trimming: 4 bases; J trimming: 2 bases; junction bases outside the gene matches: 2. Germline values: CDR1 SGHNT, CDR2 YYREEE (reference sequence). CDR3 region: CASSLGQNYGYTF. CDR3 sequence (DNA): TGTGCCAGCAGCCTGGGACAGAACTATGGCTACACCTTC.

This chain joins TRBV6-2 or TRBV6-3 and TRBJ2-5; 13 nucleotides line up with TRBD2. There are 14 residues in the CDR3. The V gene's germline CDR1 is MNHEY and CDR2 SVGEGT. J gave up 12 bases and V 6 bases, and 10 bases lay outside the gene matches. In DNA, the CDR3 is TGTGCCAGCAGCCTGTGGACTAGCGGGGGCCTCGAGTACTTC. Residues: CASSLWTSGGLEYF.

The J gene is TRBJ2-2, the V gene TRBV28; D perhaps matches TRBD2 (7 bases). Deletions cut 1 base from V and 5 bases from J, with 14 bases between. Looked up from germline, CDR1 is MDHEN and CDR2 is SYDVKM. This CDR3 contains 16 residues. CDR3 amino acids: CASSLLGGGATGELFF. The DNA of the CDR3 is TGTGCCAGCAGTTTATTAGGGGGAGGGGCAACCGGGGAGCTGTTTTTT.

This clone turned up a few times. The chain carries TRBV5-6 and TRBJ1-2; a possible D gene is TRBD1 (5 bases). V was trimmed by 3 bases and J by 2 bases, leaving 14 bases between them. The CDR3 extends over 15 amino acids. CDR1 is SGHDT and CDR2 is YYEEEE in the germline V gene. The CDR3 bases are TGTGCCAGCAGCTCCTTAGACAGCCGAAACTATGGCTACACCTTC. The encoded protein is CASSSLDSRNYGYTF.

This chain uses TRBV18 with TRBJ2-7, with 10 nucleotides matching TRBD2. With 0 bases clipped from V and 4 bases from J, the junction kept 3 bases outside the gene matches. The CDR3 has 15 residues. Germline V gene lookup returns CDR1 KGHSH and CDR2 LQKENI. CDR3 nucleotide sequence: TGTGCCAGCTCACCACCCCTAGCGGGAGCTTACGAGCAGTACTTC. This gives the protein CASSPPLAGAYEQYF. The complete variable domain, with remaining parts taken from reference TRBV18 and TRBJ2-7, reads NAGVMQNPRHLVRRRGQEARLRCSPMKGHSHVYWYRQLPEEGLKFMVYLQKENIIDESGMPKERFSAEFPKEGPSILRIQQVVRGDSAAYFCASSPPLAGAYEQYFGPGTRLTVT.

The chain links TRBV15 to TRBJ2-2, with 7 bases aligning to TRBD2. Germline V gene data show CDR1 as LNHNV and CDR2 as YYDKDF (reference sequence). With 0 bases clipped from V and 2 bases from J, the junction kept 6 bases outside the gene matches. CDR3 length: 17 residues. The CDR3, as DNA: TGTGCCACCAGCAGAGATCCCAGCGGGGAAAACACCGGGGAGCTGTTTTTT. It specifies CATSRDPSGENTGELFF.

The gene calls are TRBV7-9 and TRBJ1-2; tentative D call: TRBD1 (5 bases). The germline CDR1 and CDR2 sequences are SEHNR and FQNEAQ (reference sequence). V lost 1 base, J lost 6 bases, and 12 bases lay in between. This CDR3 region has 14 residues. CDR3 amino acids: CASSLGQGPNGYTF. The CDR3 coding sequence is TGTGCCAGCAGCTTAGGGCAGGGTCCAAATGGCTACACCTTC. The full variable domain, completed using reference TRBV7-9 and TRBJ1-2, is DTGVSQNPRHKITKRGQNVTFRCDPISEHNRLYWYRQTLGQGPEFLTYFQNEAQLEKSRLLSDRFSAERPKGSFSTLEIQRTEQGDSAMYLCASSLGQGPNGYTFGSGTRLTVV.

Comments on this clone: Other DNA sequences in this specimen translate into the identical CDR3. The chain uses TRBV6-5 and TRBJ1-1, with D perhaps matching TRBD1 (5 bases). The V end lost 4 bases, the J end lost 2 bases, and 8 bases lay between the germline ends. Germline values: CDR1 MNHEY, CDR2 SVGAGI. The CDR3 is 13 amino acids. CDR3 DNA sequence: TGTGCCAGCAGTTTTGGACATAACACTGAAGCTTTCTTT. Translating gives CASSFGHNTEAFF.

This clone showed up just a few times. J is TRBJ1-1 and V is TRBV29-1, with D possibly matching TRBD1 (6 bases). This CDR3 spans 14 amino acids. The germline V and J ends were trimmed by 6 bases and 4 bases, with 18 bases remaining between them. The germline V gene has CDR1 SQVTM and CDR2 ANQGSEA. In DNA form, the CDR3 reads TGCAGCGTCGAGGGGGACCAGGGGAGCACTGAAGCTTTCTTT. This translates into CSVEGDQGSTEAFF. Supplemented by reference TRBV29-1 and TRBJ1-1, the full variable domain reads SAVISQKPSRDICQRGTSLTIQCQVDSQVTMMFWYRQQPGQSLTLIATANQGSEATYESGFVIDKFPISRPNLTFSTLTVSNMSPEDSSIYLCSVEGDQGSTEAFFGQGTRLTVV.